This entry is about one T cell receptor (beta chain). This sample is drawn from a study of T-cell reconstitution after alpha-beta-depleted transplantation in children. Unique molecular identifiers featured in how the TCRbeta library was prepared. TCRdb ran MiXCR on the PCR reads and lists one entry per CDR3 protein. The sample lists about 830,000 distinct CDR3 sequences, roughly 15% occurring once. Germline-derived CDR1 and CDR2 are SGHAT and FQNNGV. The junction had 3 bases not matched to a gene; V was cut back by 4 bases and J by 1 base. CDR3 length equals 15 residues. The chain uses TRBV11-2 and TRBJ2-1, with 8 bases that match TRBD1. The input for sequencing was PBMCs, mostly from graft donor cells, taken 360 days after TCRalphabeta/CD19-depleted stem cell transplant. The clonotype was recovered from a male patient between 10 and 17 years old who had a stem cell transplant for acute lymphoblastic leukemia, so the T cells may come from the graft donor. The CDR3 coding sequence is TGTGCCAGCAGCTACGACAGGGGTTCCTACAATGAGCAGTTCTTC. It is translated as CASSYDRGSYNEQFF.